Below, 20 T cell receptor beta chains from the same sample are listed, as sequenced in a study of T cell responses to AZD1222 COVID-19 vaccine. Here immunoSEQ multiplex PCR was the method, and the copy in TCRdb shows in-frame clones only, minus some. This table has about 130,000 clones, approximately 92% appearing once. The sample consisted of peripheral blood, taken 28 days after the second AZD1222 dose. The origin of the receptors is an adult who received the AZD1222 COVID-19 vaccine.

J is TRBJ2-1 and V is TRBV18; 7 bases match TRBD2. Per the germline V gene, CDR1 is KGHSH and CDR2 is LQKENI. V dropped 0 bases and J dropped 9; count of bases not matched to a gene: 11. The CDR3 has 16 amino acids. The CDR3 sequence is CASSPPIQGGYGEQFF. The CDR3 DNA reads as TGTGCCAGCTCACCACCGATCCAGGGAGGGTATGGTGAGCAGTTCTTC.

V usage is TRBV5-4 and J usage is TRBJ1-1, with a weak D call TRBD1 (5 bases). The CDR3 has 15 amino acids. Germline CDR1 is SGHNT and CDR2 is YYREEE (reference sequence). V was cut by 0 bases and J by 11 bases, with 20 bases left in between. CDR3 nucleotide sequence: TGTGCCAGCAGCTTGGGTCCAGGCCTAGGAGGGGAGGCTTTCTTT. It codes for CASSLGPGLGGEAFF. Supplemented by reference TRBV5-4 and TRBJ1-1, the full variable domain reads ETGVTQSPTHLIKTRGQQVTLRCSSQSGHNTVSWYQQALGQGPQFIFQYYREEENGRGNFPPRFSGLQFPNYSSELNVNALELDDSALYLCASSLGPGLGGEAFFGQGTRLTVV.

CDR3 sequence reads: CASSQQVLYGYTF. The DNA of the CDR3 is TGTGCCAGCAGCCAACAGGTCCTCTATGGCTACACCTTC. The V gene is TRBV3-1 (or the pseudogene TRBV3-2), the J gene TRBJ1-2, with no clear D. The germline V gene encodes CDR1 LGHDT and CDR2 YNNKEL (reference sequence). The CDR3 spans 13 residues. V shed 2 bases and J shed 4 bases, with 8 bases lying between them.

The rearrangement uses TRBV7-2 and TRBJ2-2; D call uncertain. The CDR3 covers 15 residues. CDR1 SGHTA and CDR2 FQGNSA come from the germline V gene. The V gene lost 1 base and the J gene lost 3 bases, with 9 bases spanning the gap. Here the CDR3 reads CASSLGGGDTGELFF. In DNA, the CDR3 is TGTGCCAGCAGCTTAGGGGGTGGGGACACCGGGGAGCTGTTTTTT.

This chain joins TRBV28 and TRBJ2-2, with a weak D call TRBD1 (6 bases). Trimming took off 8 bases at V and 4 bases at J, with 14 bases between the two ends. CDR1 MDHEN and CDR2 SYDVKM come from the germline V gene. This CDR3 comprises 14 residues. DNA of the CDR3: TGTGCCAGCGGAACAGGGATAATCACCGGGGAGCTGTTTTTT. Amino acids: CASGTGIITGELFF.

This chain joins TRBV12-5 and TRBJ1-2; 8 nucleotides line up with TRBD1. This CDR3 is 13 amino acids long. Looked up from germline, CDR1 is LGHNT and CDR2 is FRNRAP. After removal of 6 bases from V and 5 bases from J, the junction contained 5 bases not matched to a gene. The CDR3 DNA sequence: TGTGCTAGTGGCCGTACAGGGGGGTATGGCTACACCTTC. Translating it yields CASGRTGGYGYTF.

The chain combines TRBV15 with TRBJ1-5, with D possibly matching TRBD1 (6 bases). This CDR3 is 13 amino acids long. The V gene's germline CDR1 is LNHNV and CDR2 YYDKDF (reference sequence). Trimming stripped 7 bases from V and 5 bases from J, with 12 bases between. The CDR3 is CATIQGGDQPQHF. CDR3 bases: TGTGCCACCATACAGGGAGGGGATCAGCCCCAGCATTTT.

The chain uses TRBV7-8 and TRBJ2-5; the D gene is possibly TRBD1 (5 bases). The CDR3 covers 13 residues. The V end was cut by 4 bases, the J end by 4 bases, with 10 bases between. Germline V CDR1 and CDR2: SGHVS, FQNEAQ. CDR3 bases: TGTGCCAGCAGCTCACCAGGGTTAGAGACCCAGTACTTC. Protein: CASSSPGLETQYF.

V and J are TRBV9 and TRBJ2-3, with 9 bases fitting TRBD1. Germline values: CDR1 SGDLS, CDR2 YYNGEE. V shed 3 bases and J 4 bases; nucleotides not matched to a gene: 6. The CDR3 covers 15 residues. CDR3 sequence reads: CASSASGTGPDTQYF. The CDR3 coding sequence is TGTGCCAGCAGCGCGTCCGGGACAGGGCCAGATACGCAGTATTTT.

This clone showed up just once. The rearrangement uses TRBV11-2 and TRBJ2-7, with a weak D call TRBD2 (5 bases). CDR1 and CDR2 from the germline V gene are SGHAT and FQNNGV. The CDR3 is made up of 14 amino acids. V was cut by 7 bases and J by 0 bases, with 13 bases left in between. This CDR3 is CASTLTGFSYEQYF. For the CDR3, the DNA is TGTGCCAGCACTTTGACGGGGTTCTCCTACGAGCAGTACTTC.

The chain recombines TRBV6-5 with TRBJ1-2; TRBD1 is a possible D gene (5 bases). In germline, CDR1 is MNHEY, CDR2 SVGAGI. V dropped 4 bases and J dropped 8 bases, with 17 bases sitting between them. The CDR3 runs 14 residues. CDR3 coding DNA: TGTGCCAGCAGTTTATTAACAGGAGCGGGCGGCTACACCTTC. Its translation: CASSLLTGAGGYTF.

The J gene is TRBJ2-7, the V gene TRBV7-6, with D possibly TRBD2 on 6 matching bases. The length of the CDR3 is 14 residues. V lost 5 bases, J lost 4 bases, and 15 bases lay in between. The germline gives CDR1 SGHVS, CDR2 FNYEAQ. CDR3 protein: CASSRGPGTYEQYF. The CDR3 bases are TGTGCCAGCAGCCGCGGACCGGGGACTTACGAGCAGTACTTC.

The DNA of the CDR3 is TGTGCCAGCAGCCAACTCAGGGCGACTGAAGCTTTCTTT. Translated, it gives CASSQLRATEAFF. J is TRBJ1-1 and V is TRBV3-1 (or the pseudogene TRBV3-2), with D perhaps matching TRBD1 (5 bases). Germline CDR1 reads LGHDT; CDR2 reads YNNKEL (reference sequence). The CDR3 length is 13 residues. The V gene lost 2 bases and the J gene lost 5 bases, with 9 bases spanning the gap.

V is TRBV5-1 and J is TRBJ2-3; no reliable D call. The V gene's germline CDR1 is SGHRS and CDR2 YFSETQ. CDR3 length: 11 amino acids. The germline V and J ends were trimmed by 2 bases and 6 bases, with 4 bases remaining between them. DNA of the CDR3: TGCGCCAGCAGCTTTTTGGATACGCAGTATTTT. Translation: CASSFLDTQYF.

V gene TRBV6-1 combines with J gene TRBJ2-1; 8 positions match TRBD2. Unmatched junction bases numbered 10, after V lost 2 bases and J lost 10 bases. Germline V lookup: CDR1 MNHNS, CDR2 SASEGT. The CDR3 spans 15 residues. CDR3 sequence (DNA): TGTGCCAGCAGTGAAAACTTCCGGGGGGGCGCCGAGCAGTTCTTC. Its translation: CASSENFRGGAEQFF.

This chain links TRBV11-3 with TRBJ2-7, with 11 bases that match TRBD1. Per the germline V gene, CDR1 is SGHNT and CDR2 is YENEEA. The CDR3 consists of 14 residues. V was clipped by 5 bases and J by 7 bases; unmatched bases: 7. CDR3 sequence reads: CASSDGTGGREQYF. CDR3 in DNA: TGTGCCAGCAGCGATGGGACAGGGGGTAGGGAGCAGTACTTC.

V gene TRBV27 combines with J gene TRBJ1-1, with 7 bases identical to TRBD1. The trim removed 6 bases at V and 5 bases at J, leaving 9 bases unmatched. CDR1 is MNHEY, CDR2 SMNVEV, per germline (reference sequence). The length of the CDR3 is 14 residues. CDR3 sequence: CASSPTGAKTEAFF. The CDR3 bases are TGTGCCAGCAGCCCTACAGGGGCGAAAACTGAAGCTTTCTTT.

This clone was seen only once. The chain links TRBV24-1 to TRBJ1-2; 10 bases map to TRBD1. The CDR3 extends over 19 amino acids. The germline CDR1 and CDR2 sequences are KGHDR and SFDVKD. The V gene end was trimmed by 4 bases and the J gene end by 1 base; junction bases not matched to a gene: 14. The CDR3 sequence is CATSEASLSGTGDNYGYTF. CDR3 sequence (DNA): TGTGCCACCAGTGAGGCGTCGCTCTCCGGGACAGGGGATAACTATGGCTACACCTTC.

This clone appeared once. This chain links TRBV10-3 with TRBJ2-7, with D unresolved. The CDR3 runs to 11 residues. Trimming took off 0 bases at V and 10 bases at J, with 7 bases between the two ends. Germline CDR1 reads ENHRY; CDR2 reads SYGVKD. CDR3 nucleotide sequence: TGTGCCATCAGTGAGTCAGGCAGACAGTACTTC. Translated, it gives CAISESGRQYF.

This clone was picked up one time. This chain uses TRBV11-2 with TRBJ1-3; D is uncertain. The V end was cut by 5 bases, the J end by 4 bases, with 12 bases between. Germline V gene data show CDR1 as SGHAT and CDR2 as FQNNGV. This CDR3 region has 14 residues. In nucleotides, the CDR3 is TGTGCCAGCAGCGCCACCGGTGCCGGAAACACCATATATTTT. This translates into CASSATGAGNTIYF.